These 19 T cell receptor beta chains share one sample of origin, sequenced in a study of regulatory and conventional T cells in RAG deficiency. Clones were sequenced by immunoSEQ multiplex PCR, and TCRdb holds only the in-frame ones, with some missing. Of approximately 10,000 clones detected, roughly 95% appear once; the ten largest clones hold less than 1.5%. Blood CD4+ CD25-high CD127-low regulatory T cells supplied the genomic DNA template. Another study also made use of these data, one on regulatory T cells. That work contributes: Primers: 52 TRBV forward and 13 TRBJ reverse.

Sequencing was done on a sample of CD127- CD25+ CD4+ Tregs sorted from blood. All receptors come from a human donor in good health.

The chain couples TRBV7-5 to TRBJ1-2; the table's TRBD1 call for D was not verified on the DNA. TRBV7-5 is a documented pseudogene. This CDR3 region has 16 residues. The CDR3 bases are TGTGCCAGAAGCCCGGGACAGGCCCCAGCTAACTATGGCTACACCTTC. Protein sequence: CARSPGQAPANYGYTF.

CDR3 in DNA: TGTGCCAGCAGCTTGGTCGGACAGAACACTGAAGCTTTCTTT. Translated, it gives CASSLVGQNTEAFF. The V call is TRBV5-6, the J call TRBJ1-1; D perhaps matches TRBD1 (5 bases). Per germline, CDR1 SGHDT and CDR2 YYEEEE. Deletions cut 0 bases from V and 1 base from J, with 7 bases between. The CDR3 extends over 14 amino acids.

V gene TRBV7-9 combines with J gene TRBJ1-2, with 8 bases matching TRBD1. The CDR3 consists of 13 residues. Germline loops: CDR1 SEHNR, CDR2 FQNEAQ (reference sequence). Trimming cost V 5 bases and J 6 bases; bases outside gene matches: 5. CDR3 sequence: CASSLGQGDGYTF. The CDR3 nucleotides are TGTGCCAGCAGCCTCGGACAGGGTGATGGCTACACCTTC.

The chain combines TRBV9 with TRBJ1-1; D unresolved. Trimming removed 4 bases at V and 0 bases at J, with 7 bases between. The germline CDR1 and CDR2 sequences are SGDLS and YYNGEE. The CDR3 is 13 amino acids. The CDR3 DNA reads TGTGCCAGCAGCTCGGGGATGAACACTGAAGCTTTCTTT. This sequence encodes CASSSGMNTEAFF.

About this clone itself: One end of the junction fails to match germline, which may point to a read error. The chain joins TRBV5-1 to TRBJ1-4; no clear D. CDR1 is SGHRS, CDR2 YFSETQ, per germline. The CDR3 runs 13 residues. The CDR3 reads CASSLGSLVKTVF. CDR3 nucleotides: TGCGCCAGCAGCTTGGGTTCTCTCGTGAAAACTGTTTTT.

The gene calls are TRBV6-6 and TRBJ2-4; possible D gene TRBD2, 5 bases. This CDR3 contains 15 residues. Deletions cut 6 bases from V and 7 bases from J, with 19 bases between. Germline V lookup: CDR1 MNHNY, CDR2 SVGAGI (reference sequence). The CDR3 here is CASSVGQRARNIQYF. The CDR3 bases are TGTGCCAGCAGCGTCGGGCAGAGGGCGAGGAACATTCAGTACTTC.

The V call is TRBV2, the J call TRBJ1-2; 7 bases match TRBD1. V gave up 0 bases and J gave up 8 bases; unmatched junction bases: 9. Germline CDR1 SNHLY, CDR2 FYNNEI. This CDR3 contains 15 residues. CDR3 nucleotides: TGTGCCAGCAGTGAAGCGGGAACGGGCAGGGGGGGCTACACCTTC. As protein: CASSEAGTGRGGYTF.

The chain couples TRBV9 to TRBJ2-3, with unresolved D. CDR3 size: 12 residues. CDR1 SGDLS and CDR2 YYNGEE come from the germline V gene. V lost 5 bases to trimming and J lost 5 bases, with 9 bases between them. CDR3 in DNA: TGTGCCAGCAGTCCTACGCAAGATACGCAGTATTTT. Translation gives CASSPTQDTQYF.

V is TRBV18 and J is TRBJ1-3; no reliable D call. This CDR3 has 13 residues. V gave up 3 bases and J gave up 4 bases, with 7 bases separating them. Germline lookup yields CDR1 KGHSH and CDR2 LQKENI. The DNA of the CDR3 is TGTGCCAGCTCACCTTCGAGAGGAAACACCATATATTTT. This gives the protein CASSPSRGNTIYF.

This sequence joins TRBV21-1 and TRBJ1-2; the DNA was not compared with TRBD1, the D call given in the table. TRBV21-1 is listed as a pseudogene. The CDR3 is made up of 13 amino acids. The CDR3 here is CASSNSDDYGYTF. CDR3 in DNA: TGTGCCAGCAGCAATTCAGATGACTATGGCTACACCTTC.

DNA of the CDR3: TGCGCCAGCAAACTAGCGGGGGGGTTCACCGGGGAGCTGTTTTTT. This sequence encodes CASKLAGGFTGELFF. The chain has TRBV5-1 and TRBJ2-2, with 13 bases aligning to TRBD2. The CDR3 loop spans 15 amino acids. V was clipped by 6 bases and J by 4 bases; unmatched bases: 3. CDR1 and CDR2 (germline): SGHRS, YFSETQ. The entire variable domain, with the rest obtained from reference TRBV5-1 and TRBJ2-2, is as follows: KAGVTQTPRYLIKTRGQQVTLSCSPISGHRSVSWYQQTPGQGLQFLFEYFSETQRNKGNFPGRFSGRQFSNSRSEMNVSTLELGDSALYLCASKLAGGFTGELFFGEGSRLTVL.

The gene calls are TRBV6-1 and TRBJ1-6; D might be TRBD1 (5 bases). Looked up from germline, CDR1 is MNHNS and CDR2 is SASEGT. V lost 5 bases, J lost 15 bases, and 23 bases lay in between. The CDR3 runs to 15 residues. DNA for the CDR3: TGTGCCAGCAGTATCCGTAACGCCAGGGTTTTGGACCTCCACTTT. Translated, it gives CASSIRNARVLDLHF.

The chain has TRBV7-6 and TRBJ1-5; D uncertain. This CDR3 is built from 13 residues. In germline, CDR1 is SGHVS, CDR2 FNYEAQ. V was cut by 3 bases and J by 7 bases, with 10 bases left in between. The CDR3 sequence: CASSLEPPQPQHF. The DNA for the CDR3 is TGTGCCAGCAGCTTGGAGCCCCCCCAGCCCCAGCATTTT.

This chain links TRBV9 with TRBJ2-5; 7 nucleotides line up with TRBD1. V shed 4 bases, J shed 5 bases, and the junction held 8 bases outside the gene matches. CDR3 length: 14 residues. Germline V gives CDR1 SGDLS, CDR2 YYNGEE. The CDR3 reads CASSSRTGGETQYF. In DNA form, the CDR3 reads TGTGCCAGCAGCTCCCGGACAGGCGGGGAGACCCAGTACTTC.

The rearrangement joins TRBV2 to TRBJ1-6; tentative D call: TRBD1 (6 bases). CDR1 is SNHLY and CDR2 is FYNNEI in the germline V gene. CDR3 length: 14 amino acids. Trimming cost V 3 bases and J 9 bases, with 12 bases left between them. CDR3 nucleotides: TGTGCCAGCAGTGAGAGGGGGGGCAGTTCACCCCTCCACTTT. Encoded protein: CASSERGGSSPLHF.

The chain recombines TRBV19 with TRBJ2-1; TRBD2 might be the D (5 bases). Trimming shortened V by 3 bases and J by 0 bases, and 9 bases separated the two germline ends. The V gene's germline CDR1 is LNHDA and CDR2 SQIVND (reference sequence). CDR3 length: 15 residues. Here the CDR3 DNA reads TGTGCCAGTAGTATTCTAGCACGCTCCTACAATGAGCAGTTCTTC. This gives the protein CASSILARSYNEQFF. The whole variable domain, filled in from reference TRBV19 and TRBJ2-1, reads DGGITQSPKYLFRKEGQNVTLSCEQNLNHDAMYWYRQDPGQGLRLIYYSQIVNDFQKGDIAEGYSVSREKKESFPLTVTSAQKNPTAFYLCASSILARSYNEQFFGPGTRLTVL.

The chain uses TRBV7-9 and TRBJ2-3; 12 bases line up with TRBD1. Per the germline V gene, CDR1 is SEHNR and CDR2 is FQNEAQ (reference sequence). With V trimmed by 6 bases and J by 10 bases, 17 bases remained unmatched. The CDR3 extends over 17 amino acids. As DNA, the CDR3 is TGTGCCAGCAGTCCTAATTCCGGGACAGGGGGCCTGAGGGCGCAGTATTTT. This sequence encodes CASSPNSGTGGLRAQYF.

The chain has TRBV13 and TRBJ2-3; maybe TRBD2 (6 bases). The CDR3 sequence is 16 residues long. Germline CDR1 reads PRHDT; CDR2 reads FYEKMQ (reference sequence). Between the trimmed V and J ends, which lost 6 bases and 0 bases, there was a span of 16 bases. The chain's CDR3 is CASSRRDLASTDTQYF. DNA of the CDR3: TGTGCCAGCAGTCGCCGGGACTTAGCTAGCACAGATACGCAGTATTTT.

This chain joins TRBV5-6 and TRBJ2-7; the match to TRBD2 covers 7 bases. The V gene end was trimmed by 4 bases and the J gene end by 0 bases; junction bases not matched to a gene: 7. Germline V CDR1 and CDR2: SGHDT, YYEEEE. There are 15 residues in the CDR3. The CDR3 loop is CASSTTGGPSYEQYF. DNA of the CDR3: TGTGCCAGCAGCACGACGGGAGGACCCTCCTACGAGCAGTACTTC.